Following are 11 T cell receptor beta chains from one sample sequenced in a study of shared clonotypes between healthy human individuals (dated by TCRdb to about 2020). The library came from the immunoSEQ multiplex PCR assay. TCRdb provides this immuneACCESS table in a form limited to in-frame rearrangements. Some clones are lacking; in checked studies, under half of them reflect an unresolved V gene, and why the rest are absent is not known. The sample data list 150,000 to 200,000 clones, and 85% to 95% of these were observed just once. Roughly 0.07% of the sample rests with the top ten. The sequencing input was naive CD4+ T cells sorted from blood. The cell subset or site label, read with the paper, signifies: CD45RA+ positively selected. The receptors originated from a woman aged 30 to 39 in good health.

The rearrangement links TRBV6-1 to TRBJ2-7, with 9 bases identical to TRBD2. The germline gives CDR1 MNHNS, CDR2 SASEGT. V gave up 9 bases and J gave up 2 bases; unmatched junction bases: 11. CDR3 length: 15 amino acids. CDR3 protein: CASEWGAGGPYEQYF. In DNA form, the CDR3 reads TGTGCCAGTGAGTGGGGCGCGGGAGGGCCCTACGAGCAGTACTTC.

The chain has TRBV7-2 and TRBJ1-2; D not resolved. The CDR3 covers 14 residues. Trimming took 0 bases from V and 8 from J, leaving 13 bases between them. Germline V gene sequence: CDR1 SGHTA, CDR2 FQGNSA. CDR3 region: CASSLAPPVGGYTF. The CDR3 bases are TGTGCCAGCAGCTTAGCCCCCCCAGTTGGAGGCTACACCTTC.

The DNA of the CDR3 is TGTGCCAGCAGTTTAGAATCCGGTCAGCCCCAGCATTTT. This sequence encodes CASSLESGQPQHF. The rearrangement links TRBV28 to TRBJ1-5; unclear D gene. V lost 2 bases, J lost 6 bases, and 8 bases lay in between. The CDR3 has 13 amino acids. Looked up from germline, CDR1 is MDHEN and CDR2 is SYDVKM.

The rearrangement joins TRBV5-1 to TRBJ1-6; possible D gene TRBD1, 5 bases. Looked up from germline, CDR1 is SGHRS and CDR2 is YFSETQ. Trimming shortened V by 3 bases and J by 6 bases, and 16 bases separated the two germline ends. This CDR3 contains 16 residues. CDR3 nucleotide sequence: TGCGCCAGCAGCTGGGGAATCACAGGCCGTAATTCACCCCTCCACTTT. Protein: CASSWGITGRNSPLHF.

This chain joins TRBV5-4 and TRBJ2-7, with D maybe TRBD2 (6 bases). The CDR3 totals 15 residues. Trimming shortened V by 4 bases and J by 2 bases, and 16 bases separated the two germline ends. Germline V gives CDR1 SGHNT, CDR2 YYREEE (reference sequence). In DNA form, the CDR3 reads TGTGCCAGCAGCGAATCGGGCGGGGCTCCCTACGAGCAGTACTTC. It yields the protein CASSESGGAPYEQYF.

The chain has TRBV11-2 and TRBJ2-5; D not resolved. Near its end, the DNA agrees better with TRBJ2-7, so the J call may be wrong. CDR1 and CDR2 (germline): SGHAT, FQNNGV. This CDR3 contains 11 residues. The CDR3 here is CASSSAYEQYF. The DNA of the CDR3 is TGTGCCAGCAGCTCCGCATACGAGCAGTACTTC.

The chain couples TRBV5-4 to TRBJ1-2, with D possibly TRBD1 on 6 matching bases. The V and J ends lost 4 bases and 6 bases respectively, with 13 bases between them. Germline assignment: CDR1 SGHNT and CDR2 YYREEE (reference sequence). This CDR3 is built from 13 residues. DNA of the CDR3: TGTGCCAGCAGCGCGCAGGGGATCCATGGCTACACCTTC. Amino acids: CASSAQGIHGYTF.

V usage is TRBV10-3 and J usage is TRBJ1-1; 8 nucleotides align to TRBD1. Looked up from germline, CDR1 is ENHRY and CDR2 is SYGVKD. V dropped 5 bases and J dropped 4; count of bases not matched to a gene: 6. This CDR3 has 14 amino acids. The CDR3 DNA is TGTGCCATCAGTTCCGGGACAGGTTTCACTGAAGCTTTCTTT. Encoded protein: CAISSGTGFTEAFF.

The V and J genes are TRBV19 and TRBJ2-6, with 7 bases that match TRBD1. Trimming cost V 5 bases and J 0 bases; bases outside gene matches: 7. Germline CDR1 is LNHDA and CDR2 is SQIVND (reference sequence). This CDR3 has 17 amino acids. The CDR3 sequence: CASSHRGKPSGANVLTF. CDR3 sequence (DNA): TGTGCCAGTAGTCACAGGGGTAAGCCCTCTGGGGCCAACGTCCTGACTTTC.

This chain joins TRBV19 and TRBJ2-5, with 10 nucleotides matching TRBD1. The closer fit of TRBJ2-7 to the DNA end suggests the J call may be wrong. This CDR3 is built from 16 residues. CDR1 is LNHDA, CDR2 SQIVND, per germline (reference sequence). The CDR3 DNA reads TGTGCCAGTAGTACGGGGGACAGGGGCCGAGTCTTCGAGCAGTACTTC. Residues: CASSTGDRGRVFEQYF.

The rearrangement uses TRBV27 and TRBJ2-7, with D perhaps TRBD1 (6 bases). The ends were cut back, 5 bases at V and 0 bases at J, with 14 bases in the middle. The germline CDR1 and CDR2 sequences are MNHEY and SMNVEV (reference sequence). The CDR3 totals 15 residues. The DNA of the CDR3 is TGTGCCAGCAGTCCTCGACAGGTTAACTCCTACGAGCAGTACTTC. Amino acid sequence: CASSPRQVNSYEQYF.